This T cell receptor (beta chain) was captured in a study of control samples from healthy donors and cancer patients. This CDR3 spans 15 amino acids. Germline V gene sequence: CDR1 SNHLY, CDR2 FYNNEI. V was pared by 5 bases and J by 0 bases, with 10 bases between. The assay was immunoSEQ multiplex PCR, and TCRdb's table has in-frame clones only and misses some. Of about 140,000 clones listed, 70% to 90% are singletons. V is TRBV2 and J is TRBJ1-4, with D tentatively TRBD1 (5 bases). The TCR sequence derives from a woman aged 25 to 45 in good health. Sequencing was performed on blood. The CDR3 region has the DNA TGTGCCAGCAGTCCCGGGACTTCAACTAATGAAAAACTGTTTTTT. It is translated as CASSPGTSTNEKLFF.